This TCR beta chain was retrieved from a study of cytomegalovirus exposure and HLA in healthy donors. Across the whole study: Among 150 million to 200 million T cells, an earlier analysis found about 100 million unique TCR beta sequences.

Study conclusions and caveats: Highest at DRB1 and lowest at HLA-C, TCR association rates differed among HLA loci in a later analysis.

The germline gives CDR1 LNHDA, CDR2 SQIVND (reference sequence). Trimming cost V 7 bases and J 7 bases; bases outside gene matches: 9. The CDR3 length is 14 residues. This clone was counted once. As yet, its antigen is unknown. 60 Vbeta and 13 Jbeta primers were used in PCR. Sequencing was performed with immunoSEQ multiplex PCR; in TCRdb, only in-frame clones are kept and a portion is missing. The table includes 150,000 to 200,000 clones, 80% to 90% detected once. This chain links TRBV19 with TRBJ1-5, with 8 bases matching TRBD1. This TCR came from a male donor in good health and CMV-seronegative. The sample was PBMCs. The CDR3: CASTPTGAGQPQHF. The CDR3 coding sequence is TGTGCCAGTACCCCGACAGGGGCTGGACAGCCCCAGCATTTT.